A selection of T cell receptor beta chains follows, all from one sample in a study of monozygotic twins with inflammatory bowel disease. From its re-call of the 5' RACE reads, TCRdb lists each CDR3 protein once, without DNA. The sample has some 170,000 distinct CDR3 sequences; the top ten hold about 7.4%. Sequences were obtained from blood. The receptors stem from a human donor with ulcerative colitis or Crohn's disease, or a healthy co-twin of an affected twin (not recorded which). Both conserved end residues are part of each CDR3. Fields, in order: J gene, V gene, CDR3 protein.

>TRBJ2-7|TRBV12-3/TRBV12-4
CASSLLGEDEQYF
>TRBJ2-7|TRBV5-6
CASSLNRGSEQYF
>TRBJ2-1|TRBV7-7
CASSLSGGRDNEQFF
>TRBJ2-7|TRBV12-3/TRBV12-4
CASSFWAESSYEQYF
>TRBJ1-1|TRBV12-3/TRBV12-4
CASSSTVFNEAFF
>TRBJ2-1|TRBV6-2/TRBV6-3
CASSSPVNPYNEQFF
>TRBJ2-1|TRBV27
CASSLGSHEQFF
>TRBJ1-1|TRBV4-2
CASSHSSEAFF
>TRBJ2-7|TRBV5-1
CASSPGTGMPYEQYF
>TRBJ1-2|TRBV20-1
CSAETGVNYGYTF
>TRBJ2-1|TRBV24-1
CATGESSYNEQFF
>TRBJ1-5|TRBV12-3/TRBV12-4
CASRLQSNQPQHF
>TRBJ2-7|TRBV12-3/TRBV12-4
CASSFTGGSYEQYF
>TRBJ2-2|TRBV7-2
CASSFERGAANTGELFF
>TRBJ1-6|TRBV5-1
CASSPPTDLYNSPLHF
>TRBJ1-1|TRBV5-1
CASSPGTARYTEAFF
>TRBJ2-3|TRBV19
CASSTLPAGAAGTDTQYF
>TRBJ1-5|TRBV12-3/TRBV12-4
CASSLSSDRGSSQPQHF
>TRBJ1-5|TRBV20-1
CSARDPRGLQPQHF
>TRBJ1-5|TRBV20-1
CSASGFRDREDQPQHF
>TRBJ1-4|TRBV5-1
CASSGSDSEKLFF
>TRBJ2-1|TRBV20-1
CSARASGGASEQFF
>TRBJ2-3|TRBV5-1
CASSDLGGGDTQYF
>TRBJ1-1|TRBV5-6
CASNLGNTEAFF
>TRBJ2-3|TRBV6-1
CASSGGASDTQYF
>TRBJ2-2|TRBV12-3/TRBV12-4
CASGGPGSGTGELFF
>TRBJ2-5|TRBV2
CASILGAKQETQYF
>TRBJ2-2|TRBV30
CASARTRSTGELFF
>TRBJ2-7|TRBV29-1
CSVLAGYEQYF
>TRBJ2-3|TRBV12-3/TRBV12-4
CASSFRPGERDTQYF
>TRBJ1-5|TRBV6-1
CASRSGTGLYQPQHF
>TRBJ1-5|TRBV19
CASSINVQARDRPQHF
>TRBJ1-4|TRBV14
CASSQDGGELFF
>TRBJ1-1|TRBV7-2
CASSLNIPSMNTEAFF
>TRBJ2-7|TRBV5-1
CASSVGTERYDEQYF
>TRBJ2-7|TRBV12-3/TRBV12-4
CASSFTGGAYEQYF